Below, 13 T cell receptor beta chains from the same sample are listed, as sequenced in a study of blood T cell repertoires in COVID-19 (dated by TCRdb to 2020 to 2022). The receptor library was made with the immunoSEQ multiplex PCR assay. TCRdb limited this immuneACCESS table to in-frame rearrangements with V and J called. A share of clones is missing; checked studies link under half to unresolved V genes, and the rest is unexplained. Across this sample there are 200,000 or so clones, with around 83% seen only once. Of the sample, 2.9% is held by the ten largest clones. The sequencing sample was made of peripheral blood. The receptors shown here come from a man aged 45 to 65 who had recovered from COVID-19.

The chain links TRBV28 to TRBJ2-7; D is perhaps TRBD1 (8 bases). Trimming took 7 bases from V and 2 from J, leaving 21 bases between them. The CDR3 is 16 amino acids. Looked up from germline, CDR1 is MDHEN and CDR2 is SYDVKM. In DNA form, the CDR3 reads TGTGCCAGCAATTCTGCACAGGGGGAGGGGCCCTACGAGCAGTACTTC. It encodes CASNSAQGEGPYEQYF.

The CDR3 loop is CASSYSVAGGSEQYF. CDR3 nucleotide sequence: TGTGCCAGCAGTTACTCGGTAGCGGGAGGTTCCGAGCAGTACTTC. The V and J genes are TRBV6-5 and TRBJ2-7; 10 bases fit TRBD2. This CDR3 spans 15 amino acids. Germline V gene lookup returns CDR1 MNHEY and CDR2 SVGAGI. V trimming: 0 bases; J trimming: 6 bases; junction bases outside the gene matches: 5.

The chain is built from TRBV28 and TRBJ2-2; 9 bases are shared with TRBD2. The CDR3 runs 16 residues. Germline lookup yields CDR1 MDHEN and CDR2 SYDVKM. V lost 2 bases and J lost 3; bases outside the gene matches: 4. CDR3 residues: CASSLAGGPDTGELFF. CDR3 nucleotides: TGTGCCAGCAGTTTAGCGGGAGGGCCGGACACCGGGGAGCTGTTTTTT.

The chain is built from TRBV5-4 and TRBJ1-1, with D perhaps matching TRBD1 (6 bases). The V end was cut by 4 bases, the J end by 3 bases, with 16 bases between. Germline V gene data show CDR1 as SGHNT and CDR2 as YYREEE (reference sequence). The CDR3 sequence is 15 residues long. CDR3 residues: CASSHWKTGDTEAFF. The CDR3, as DNA: TGTGCCAGCAGCCATTGGAAGACAGGCGACACTGAAGCTTTCTTT. Using reference TRBV5-4 and TRBJ1-1 for the parts outside the CDR3, the full variable domain is ETGVTQSPTHLIKTRGQQVTLRCSSQSGHNTVSWYQQALGQGPQFIFQYYREEENGRGNFPPRFSGLQFPNYSSELNVNALELDDSALYLCASSHWKTGDTEAFFGQGTRLTVV.

The chain employs TRBV7-2 and TRBJ1-3; TRBD1 matches 8 bases. V lost 5 bases to trimming and J lost 4 bases; unmatched junction nucleotides: 7. CDR3 size: 15 residues. CDR1 and CDR2 (germline): SGHTA, FQGNSA. CDR3 DNA sequence: TGTGCCAGCAGCCCGCGACAGGGGCAGGGAAACACCATATATTTT. Its protein is CASSPRQGQGNTIYF.

The chain employs TRBV12-3 or TRBV12-4 and TRBJ2-1; D might be TRBD1 (5 bases). The CDR3 consists of 10 residues. V shed 9 bases and J shed 6 bases, with 6 bases lying between them. In nucleotides, the CDR3 is TGTGCCAGTCAGGGCAATGAGCAGTTCTTC. It encodes CASQGNEQFF.

V and J are TRBV5-5 and TRBJ1-3; 7 positions agree with TRBD1. V shed 5 bases and J 0 bases; nucleotides not matched to a gene: 11. There are 17 residues in the CDR3. Germline-derived CDR1 and CDR2 are SGHKS and YYEKEE (reference sequence). CDR3 in DNA: TGTGCCAGCAGTCTCCGGGACAGAATCCTCTCTGGAAACACCATATATTTT. It specifies CASSLRDRILSGNTIYF.

The V call is TRBV18, the J call TRBJ2-6, with 7 bases that match TRBD1. This CDR3 comprises 16 residues. Germline CDR1 and CDR2: KGHSH and LQKENI. The V gene end was trimmed by 6 bases and the J gene end by 0 bases; junction bases not matched to a gene: 5. The DNA for the CDR3 is TGTGCCAGCTCCCGGGACAGCCCCTCTGGGGCCAACGTCCTGACTTTC. This codes for CASSRDSPSGANVLTF.

The chain uses TRBV27 and TRBJ2-2; 10 bases align to TRBD2. Unmatched junction bases numbered 7, after V lost 5 bases and J lost 1 base. Germline V gives CDR1 MNHEY, CDR2 SMNVEV (reference sequence). The CDR3 is made up of 17 amino acids. CDR3 nucleotides: TGTGCCAGCAGTCGCACTTTAGCGGGAGGGAACACCGGGGAGCTGTTTTTT. Amino acid sequence: CASSRTLAGGNTGELFF.

The V and J genes are TRBV11-3 and TRBJ1-5; TRBD1 matches at 8 bases. Germline CDR1 SGHNT, CDR2 YENEEA. CDR3 length: 18 residues. The ends lost 5 bases at V and 1 base at J; junction bases unmatched: 13. CDR3 in DNA: TGTGCCAGCAGCCCCCCCCCGGACAGGGCCTTAAGCAATCAGCCCCAGCATTTT. It is translated as CASSPPPDRALSNQPQHF.

This chain connects TRBV5-1 to TRBJ2-3, with TRBD1 matching over 7 bases. Germline V gives CDR1 SGHRS, CDR2 YFSETQ. The V and J ends lost 7 bases and 1 base, in that order; junction bases with no gene match: 3. CDR3 length: 13 residues. CDR3 in amino acids: CASGGQGTDTQYF. The DNA for the CDR3 is TGCGCCAGCGGCGGACAGGGCACAGATACGCAGTATTTT.

The J gene is TRBJ1-2, the V gene TRBV18; no reliable D call. The CDR3 covers 15 residues. V was shortened by 2 bases and J by 2 bases, with 12 bases between the two germline ends. Germline assignment: CDR1 KGHSH and CDR2 LQKENI. The CDR3 sequence is CASSPTVERNYGYTF. The CDR3 DNA follows: TGTGCCAGCTCACCAACGGTCGAGAGGAACTATGGCTACACCTTC.

V and J are TRBV9 and TRBJ1-5; D is undetermined. V was clipped by 0 bases and J by 7 bases, with 11 bases between them. This CDR3 is 14 amino acids long. CDR1 is SGDLS and CDR2 is YYNGEE in the germline V gene. The CDR3 DNA is TGTGCCAGCAGCGTAGATGGTGGGCCCCAGCCCCAGCATTTT. Translating it yields CASSVDGGPQPQHF.